This T cell receptor (beta chain) was profiled in a study of T cell responses to AZD1222 COVID-19 vaccine. Study findings and constraints: The number of AZD1222 recipients seropositive at baseline was only 5 to 7.

To note about this clone: Its antigen is not known.

Trimming pared 6 bases from V and 8 bases from J, leaving 8 bases between. Germline CDR1 and CDR2: SEHNR and FQNEAQ (reference sequence). CDR3 length: 12 amino acids. Here immunoSEQ multiplex PCR was the method, and the copy in TCRdb shows in-frame clones only, minus some. The repertoire has fewer than 130,000 clones, approximately 96% of them found once; the top ten carry more than 2%. The sequences come from peripheral blood, collected on day 0 of AZD1222 vaccination. This receptor was obtained from an adult in good health. J is TRBJ1-6 and V is TRBV7-9; possibly TRBD1 for D (5 bases). The CDR3 DNA sequence: TGTGCCAGCAGACGGGGGGATTCACCCCTCCACTTT. Encoded protein: CASRRGDSPLHF. The full variable domain, its missing parts supplied by reference TRBV7-9 and TRBJ1-6, is DTGVSQNPRHKITKRGQNVTFRCDPISEHNRLYWYRQTLGQGPEFLTYFQNEAQLEKSRLLSDRFSAERPKGSFSTLEIQRTEQGDSAMYLCASRRGDSPLHFGNGTRLTVT.